The 18 T cell receptor beta chains below come from one sample, sequenced in a study of blood T cell repertoires in COVID-19. Assay used: immunoSEQ multiplex PCR; TCRdb lists only in-frame clones, some missing. The repertoire holds 300,000 to 400,000 clones, with roughly 89% as singletons. The specimen was peripheral blood. The receptors stem from a man aged 25-45 years with COVID-19, enrolled during active disease.

The chain has TRBV2 and TRBJ2-1; a possible D gene is TRBD2 (6 bases). The CDR3 runs 18 residues. V lost 6 bases and J lost 0, with 21 bases in between. The germline gives CDR1 SNHLY, CDR2 FYNNEI. The CDR3 DNA sequence: TGTGCCAGCAGGCTAGCGATCGACACTAGGAGCTCCTACAATGAGCAGTTCTTC. Encoded protein: CASRLAIDTRSSYNEQFF.

The genes are TRBV10-3 and TRBJ1-1, with D perhaps matching TRBD1 (5 bases). The CDR3 consists of 16 residues. Trimming shortened V by 2 bases and J by 4 bases, and 17 bases separated the two germline ends. CDR1 and CDR2 from the germline V gene are ENHRY and SYGVKD. The CDR3 spells CAISEVQGRRVTEAFF. For the CDR3, the DNA is TGTGCCATCAGTGAGGTGCAGGGTAGAAGGGTCACTGAAGCTTTCTTT.

This sequence joins TRBV27 and TRBJ1-5; no reliable D call. The germline V and J ends were trimmed by 2 bases and 3 bases, with 11 bases remaining between them. CDR1 MNHEY and CDR2 SMNVEV come from the germline V gene (reference sequence). The CDR3 spans 15 residues. The CDR3: CASSLGRLHNQPQHF. CDR3 nucleotide sequence: TGTGCCAGCAGTTTAGGCAGGCTACACAATCAGCCCCAGCATTTT.

The rearrangement uses TRBV19 and TRBJ1-2; D gene ambiguous. This CDR3 has 15 residues. Germline V CDR1 and CDR2: LNHDA, SQIVND (reference sequence). V lost 3 bases to trimming and J lost 4 bases, with 15 bases between them. In DNA form, the CDR3 reads TGTGCCAGTAGTATTAACACGAATCCCAGCTATGGCTACACCTTC. Translating gives CASSINTNPSYGYTF. Combining the CDR3 with reference TRBV19 and TRBJ1-2 gives the whole variable domain DGGITQSPKYLFRKEGQNVTLSCEQNLNHDAMYWYRQDPGQGLRLIYYSQIVNDFQKGDIAEGYSVSREKKESFPLTVTSAQKNPTAFYLCASSINTNPSYGYTFGSGTRLTVV.

The rearrangement uses TRBV20-1 and TRBJ2-1; 12 nucleotides line up with TRBD2. The trim removed 3 bases at V and 7 bases at J, leaving 7 bases unmatched. The germline CDR1 and CDR2 sequences are DFQATT and SNEGSKA (reference sequence). The CDR3 sequence is 15 residues long. The CDR3: CSASLAGGSTNEQFF. CDR3 DNA: TGCAGTGCTAGTCTAGCGGGAGGGTCAACTAATGAGCAGTTCTTC.

The chain has TRBV11-3 and TRBJ2-1, with 9 bases matching TRBD1. J gave up 9 bases and V 5 bases, and 11 bases lay outside the gene matches. CDR1 and CDR2 (germline): SGHNT, YENEEA. The CDR3 is 15 residues long. CDR3 nucleotides: TGTGCCAGCAGCCTCGCGGACAGGGGTGCGGGTGAGCAGTTCTTC. It codes for CASSLADRGAGEQFF.

The chain joins TRBV19 to TRBJ2-7; 11 bases fit TRBD2. The germline gives CDR1 LNHDA, CDR2 SQIVND (reference sequence). V gave up 5 bases and J gave up 2 bases; unmatched junction bases: 5. The CDR3 is made up of 15 amino acids. CDR3 residues: CASSVGLAVPYEQYF. In nucleotides, the CDR3 is TGTGCCAGTAGTGTGGGACTAGCGGTACCCTACGAGCAGTACTTC.

The V and J genes are TRBV6-2 or TRBV6-3 and TRBJ2-5; 8 nucleotides match TRBD2. V dropped 4 bases and J dropped 7; count of bases not matched to a gene: 11. CDR3 length: 15 amino acids. Per the germline V gene, CDR1 is MNHEY and CDR2 is SVGEGT. For the CDR3, the DNA is TGTGCCAGCAGTTCTAGCGGGTTTCCTGAGGGGACCCAGTACTTC. As protein: CASSSSGFPEGTQYF.

The gene calls are TRBV5-1 and TRBJ2-7; D ambiguous. This CDR3 contains 13 residues. In germline, CDR1 is SGHRS, CDR2 YFSETQ. Trimming took 4 bases from V and 5 from J, leaving 13 bases between them. The CDR3 protein is CASSLGIGHEQYF. The CDR3 coding sequence is TGCGCCAGCAGCCTAGGTATCGGCCACGAGCAGTACTTC.

This chain links TRBV10-3 with TRBJ2-1; weak D call: TRBD1 (5 bases). Trimming shortened V by 7 bases and J by 6 bases, and 19 bases separated the two germline ends. The CDR3 has 15 amino acids. Looked up from germline, CDR1 is ENHRY and CDR2 is SYGVKD. The CDR3 region has the DNA TGTGCCATCATGGTTAAGCAGGGCATAAGCAATGAGCAGTTCTTC. This translates into CAIMVKQGISNEQFF.

V and J are TRBV18 and TRBJ1-1; 7 bases map to TRBD1. The CDR3 runs 15 residues. Germline-derived CDR1 and CDR2 are KGHSH and LQKENI. V shed 6 bases, J shed 4 bases, and the junction held 11 bases outside the gene matches. The CDR3 loop is CASSPETGSGTEAFF. The CDR3 coding sequence is TGTGCCAGCTCGCCCGAGACAGGGTCCGGCACTGAAGCTTTCTTT.

This chain uses TRBV10-3 with TRBJ2-6; D is undetermined. V gave up 10 bases and J gave up 2 bases, with 9 bases separating them. This CDR3 has 13 residues. Germline CDR1 and CDR2: ENHRY and SYGVKD. The DNA for the CDR3 is TGTGCCACCATGCGCCCTGGGGCCAACGTCCTGACTTTC. Protein: CATMRPGANVLTF.

The rearrangement joins TRBV14 to TRBJ2-7; 7 positions agree with TRBD1. V gave up 4 bases and J gave up 4 bases; unmatched junction bases: 16. Per the germline V gene, CDR1 is SGHDN and CDR2 is FVKESK. The CDR3 covers 17 residues. The CDR3 is CASSPLLKGANLYEQYF. CDR3 in DNA: TGTGCCAGCAGCCCATTACTAAAGGGGGCCAATCTTTACGAGCAGTACTTC.

The chain is built from TRBV6-5 and TRBJ2-1, with D possibly being TRBD2 (6 bases). The germline V gene has CDR1 MNHEY and CDR2 SVGAGI. The CDR3 is 14 residues long. The V and J ends lost 2 bases and 4 bases respectively, with 9 bases between them. CDR3 amino acids: CASSYGTSYNEQFF. The CDR3 DNA is TGTGCCAGCAGTTACGGGACTTCTTACAATGAGCAGTTCTTC.

This clone was observed once. The gene calls are TRBV5-5 and TRBJ2-1; TRBD2 is a possible D gene (7 bases). Trimming shortened V by 0 bases and J by 0 bases, and 19 bases separated the two germline ends. The CDR3 spans 19 residues. The germline V gene encodes CDR1 SGHKS and CDR2 YYEKEE (reference sequence). This CDR3 is CASSLGLAGAGSSYNEQFF. The CDR3, as DNA: TGTGCCAGCAGCTTGGGACTTGCGGGGGCCGGAAGCTCCTACAATGAGCAGTTCTTC.

V is TRBV11-2 and J is TRBJ2-1; 8 nucleotides align to TRBD1. Germline loops: CDR1 SGHAT, CDR2 FQNNGV. V shed 1 base, J shed 10 bases, and the junction held 21 bases outside the gene matches. CDR3 length equals 19 residues. The CDR3: CASSLGLRRRYRGINEQFF. The DNA for the CDR3 is TGTGCCAGCAGCTTAGGTTTGCGACGAAGATACAGGGGGATCAACGAGCAGTTCTTC.

This chain joins TRBV19 and TRBJ2-3; 7 bases map to TRBD2. The junction had 12 bases not matched to a gene; V was cut back by 4 bases and J by 5 bases. This CDR3 contains 16 residues. CDR1 and CDR2 from the germline V gene are LNHDA and SQIVND (reference sequence). The CDR3 DNA reads as TGTGCCAGTAGTAACCGTGGACTAGGGGTAGGAGATACGCAGTATTTT. As protein: CASSNRGLGVGDTQYF.

The chain carries TRBV27 and TRBJ1-2; possibly TRBD1 for D (5 bases). The CDR3 sequence is 15 residues long. Looked up from germline, CDR1 is MNHEY and CDR2 is SMNVEV (reference sequence). V was shortened by 3 bases and J by 8 bases, with 19 bases between the two germline ends. CDR3 sequence: CASSFDVAGTMGYTF. The CDR3 DNA sequence: TGTGCCAGCAGTTTTGATGTTGCAGGGACTATGGGCTACACCTTC.